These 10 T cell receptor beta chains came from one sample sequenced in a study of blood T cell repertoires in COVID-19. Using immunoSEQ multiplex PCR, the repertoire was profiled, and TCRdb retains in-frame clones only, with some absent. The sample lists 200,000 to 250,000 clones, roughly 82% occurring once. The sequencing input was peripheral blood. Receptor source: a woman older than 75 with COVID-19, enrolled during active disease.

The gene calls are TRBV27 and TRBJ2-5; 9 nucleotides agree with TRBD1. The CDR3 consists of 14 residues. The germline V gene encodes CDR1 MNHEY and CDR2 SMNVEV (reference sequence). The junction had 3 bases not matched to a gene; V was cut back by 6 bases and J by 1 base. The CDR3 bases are TGTGCCAGCAGAAGACAGGGGGGCCAAGAGACCCAGTACTTC. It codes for CASRRQGGQETQYF.

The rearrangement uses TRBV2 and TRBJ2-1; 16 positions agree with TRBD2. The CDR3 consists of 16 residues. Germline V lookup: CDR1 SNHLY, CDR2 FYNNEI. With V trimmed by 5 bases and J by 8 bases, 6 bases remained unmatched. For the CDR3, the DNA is TGTGCCAGCAGTACCCAGGGACTAGCGGGAGGGGATGAGCAGTTCTTC. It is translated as CASSTQGLAGGDEQFF.

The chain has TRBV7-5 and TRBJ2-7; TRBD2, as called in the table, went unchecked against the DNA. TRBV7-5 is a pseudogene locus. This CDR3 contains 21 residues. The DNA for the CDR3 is TGTGTCAGAAGCTTAATGCCCCCCCGCGGGGGTATATACCAATCCTCCTACGAGCAGTACTTC. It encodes CVRSLMPPRGGIYQSSYEQYF.

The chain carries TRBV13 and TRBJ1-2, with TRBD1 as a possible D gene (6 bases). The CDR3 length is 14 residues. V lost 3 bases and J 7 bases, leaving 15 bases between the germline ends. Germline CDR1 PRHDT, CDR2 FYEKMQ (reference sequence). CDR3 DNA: TGTGCCAGCAGCTTTAGACAGGATCCCTCTGGCTACACCTTC. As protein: CASSFRQDPSGYTF. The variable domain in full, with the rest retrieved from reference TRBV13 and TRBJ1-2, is AAGVIQSPRHLIKEKRETATLKCYPIPRHDTVYWYQQGPGQDPQFLISFYEKMQSDKGSIPDRFSAQQFSDYHSELNMSSLELGDSALYFCASSFRQDPSGYTFGSGTRLTVV.

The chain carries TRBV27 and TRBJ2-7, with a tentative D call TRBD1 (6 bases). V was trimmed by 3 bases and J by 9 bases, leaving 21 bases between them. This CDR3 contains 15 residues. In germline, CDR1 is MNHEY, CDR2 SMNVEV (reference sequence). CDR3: CASSLAAGTRLVQYF. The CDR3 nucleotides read TGTGCCAGCAGTTTGGCGGCAGGGACAAGGCTGGTGCAGTACTTC.

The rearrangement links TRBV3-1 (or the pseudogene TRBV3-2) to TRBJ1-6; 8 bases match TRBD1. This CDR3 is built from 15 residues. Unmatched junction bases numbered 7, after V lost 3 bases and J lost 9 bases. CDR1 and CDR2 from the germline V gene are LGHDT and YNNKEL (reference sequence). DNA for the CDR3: TGTGCCAGCAGCCAGTCAGGGGGCGGAGGTTCACCCCTCCACTTT. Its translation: CASSQSGGGGSPLHF.

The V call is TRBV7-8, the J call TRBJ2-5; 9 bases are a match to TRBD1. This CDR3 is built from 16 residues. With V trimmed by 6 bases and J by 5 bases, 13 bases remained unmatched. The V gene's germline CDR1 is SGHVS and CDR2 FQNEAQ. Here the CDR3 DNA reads TGTGCCAGCAGTCCCGTGAGGACAGGGGATCGGGAGACCCAGTACTTC. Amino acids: CASSPVRTGDRETQYF.

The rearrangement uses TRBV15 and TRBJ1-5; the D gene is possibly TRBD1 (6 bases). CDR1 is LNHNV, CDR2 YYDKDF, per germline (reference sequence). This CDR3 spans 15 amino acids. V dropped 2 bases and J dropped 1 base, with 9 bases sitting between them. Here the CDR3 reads CATSRQGISNQPQHF. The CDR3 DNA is TGTGCCACCAGCAGACAGGGGATAAGCAATCAGCCCCAGCATTTT.

This CDR3 reads CASSLPGQNSPLHF. The DNA of the CDR3 is TGTGCCAGCAGCCTACCGGGACAGAATTCACCCCTCCACTTT. The chain carries TRBV14 and TRBJ1-6; TRBD1 matches 7 bases. The CDR3 is 14 amino acids. V dropped 4 bases and J dropped 7; count of bases not matched to a gene: 4. Per the germline V gene, CDR1 is SGHDN and CDR2 is FVKESK.

CDR3 DNA sequence: TGTGCCAGTAGTATTTCGGGACAGTCCTATGGCTACACCTTC. It yields the protein CASSISGQSYGYTF. The chain employs TRBV19 and TRBJ1-2; 7 nucleotides align to TRBD1. This CDR3 comprises 14 residues. The trim removed 3 bases at V and 4 bases at J, leaving 5 bases unmatched. Germline V gene data show CDR1 as LNHDA and CDR2 as SQIVND (reference sequence). Drawing the rest from reference TRBV19 and TRBJ1-2, the complete variable domain is DGGITQSPKYLFRKEGQNVTLSCEQNLNHDAMYWYRQDPGQGLRLIYYSQIVNDFQKGDIAEGYSVSREKKESFPLTVTSAQKNPTAFYLCASSISGQSYGYTFGSGTRLTVV.